This T cell receptor (beta chain) stems from a study of naive and memory T cell subsets. Amplification of ligated cDNA took four PCR rounds with SP2 and nested alpha and beta constant primers. TCRdb reprocessed the 5' RACE reads with MiXCR, giving one entry per CDR3 protein. The repertoire holds 55,000 to 70,000 distinct CDR3 sequences, with roughly 6.7% as singletons. The library had UMIs added by 3' ligation of an oligonucleotide to TCR cDNA. RNA was extracted from more than 2 ml of whole blood of healthy adults. This sequence was found in a male donor in good health.

CDR3 nucleotide sequence: TGCAGCGTTACCGAGTCGGGGGCTGGGACTGAAGCTTTCTTT. Protein product: CSVTESGAGTEAFF. V usage is TRBV29-1 and J usage is TRBJ1-1, with D possibly TRBD1 on 6 matching bases. Trimming removed 5 bases at V and 5 bases at J, with 18 bases between. This CDR3 comprises 14 residues. The germline CDR1 and CDR2 sequences are SQVTM and ANQGSEA.